This T cell receptor (beta chain) was captured in a study of T cell responses to AZD1222 COVID-19 vaccine. In germline, CDR1 is MGHRA, CDR2 YSYEKL. There are 13 residues in the CDR3. With 3 bases removed from V and 3 bases from J, the gap between germline ends came to 8 bases. Clones were read by immunoSEQ multiplex PCR, and TCRdb kept only the in-frame ones, dropping some. Seen here are about 140,000 clones, roughly 90% observed once, and the top ten hold just over 3%. The source is an adult in good health. Source: peripheral blood, taken on day 0 of AZD1222 vaccination. The chain combines TRBV4-1 with TRBJ1-2; perhaps TRBD1 as D (5 bases). The CDR3 nucleotides read TGCGCCAGCAGCCACCAGGGAGACTATGGCTACACCTTC. Amino acids: CASSHQGDYGYTF.